This TCR beta chain was captured in a study of molecular identifiers for immune sequencing clone quantification. Based on a CD8+CD4-CCR7+CD45RA+ profile, naive CD8 T cells were sorted. Unmatched junction bases numbered 3, after V lost 0 bases and J lost 4 bases. This CDR3 contains 14 residues. Germline assignment: CDR1 SQVTM and CDR2 ANQGSEA. This clonotype was detected many times. MiXCR, run by TCRdb on the PCR reads, gives a single entry per CDR3 protein. The top ten hold more than 0.8% of the sample, which has fewer than 350,000 distinct CDR3 sequences, 20% to 25% seen once. The sequence was obtained from a human donor in good health. Some libraries in this study had Jurkat cell RNA spiked in. The chain employs TRBV29-1 and TRBJ1-2, with 9 nucleotides matching TRBD1. Source material: naive CD8+ T cells from blood, with Jurkat cell RNA spiked in. Subset given: FACS-sorted CD8+CD4-CCR7+CD45RA+ naive T cells. CDR3 residues: CSVEDWTGVYGYTF. DNA for the CDR3: TGCAGCGTTGAAGACTGGACAGGGGTCTATGGCTACACCTTC.